The 25 T cell receptor beta chains below come from one sample, sequenced in a study of beta chain features in type 1 diabetes. Since all of the isolated RNA was reverse transcribed, expressed TCRB transcripts were what got sequenced. Some clones are missing from TCRdb's copy, which holds only in-frame ones; the method was immunoSEQ multiplex PCR. The profile shows about 350,000 clones, roughly 21% of them singletons. The sequenced sample consisted of naive CD4+ T cells from blood. The receptors originated from a woman aged 18-29 years in good health.

The chain has TRBV5-1 and TRBJ2-7, with TRBD1 matching 8 bases. The J segment lost 3 bases and the V segment lost 3 bases, leaving 5 bases of the junction unmatched. This CDR3 has 14 residues. Looked up from germline, CDR1 is SGHRS and CDR2 is YFSETQ. In DNA, the CDR3 is TGCGCCAGCAGCTCGGACAGGGCTAACTACGAGCAGTACTTC. It is translated as CASSSDRANYEQYF.

The chain joins TRBV10-3 to TRBJ2-7, with D tentatively TRBD1 (6 bases). V was cut by 7 bases and J by 2 bases, with 12 bases left in between. This CDR3 comprises 13 residues. CDR1 is ENHRY, CDR2 SYGVKD, per germline. CDR3 sequence (DNA): TGTGCCATCAAGGACAGCATAACCTACGAGCAGTACTTC. It yields the protein CAIKDSITYEQYF.

This clone was found a few times. The rearrangement links TRBV9 to TRBJ2-7; the match to TRBD2 covers 9 bases. CDR1 is SGDLS and CDR2 is YYNGEE in the germline V gene. The trim removed 0 bases at V and 2 bases at J, leaving 3 bases unmatched. CDR3 length: 15 residues. The CDR3 spells CASSVASGDPYEQYF. CDR3 coding DNA: TGTGCCAGCAGCGTAGCTAGCGGGGATCCCTACGAGCAGTACTTC.

V and J are TRBV30 and TRBJ2-1; D not certain. The V gene lost 7 bases and the J gene lost 3 bases, with 7 bases spanning the gap. The CDR3 loop spans 11 amino acids. Germline V gene data show CDR1 as GTSNPN and CDR2 as SVGIG (reference sequence). The CDR3 coding sequence is TGTGCCTTGGCCCACTACAATGAGCAGTTCTTC. Translated: CALAHYNEQFF.

The chain links TRBV6-1 to TRBJ1-5; D gene unclear. The V and J ends lost 5 bases and 2 bases respectively, with 10 bases between them. Germline CDR1 and CDR2: MNHNS and SASEGT. The CDR3 covers 14 residues. The CDR3 loop is CASSPLSGNQPQHF. The CDR3 nucleotides read TGTGCCAGCAGTCCCCTCTCCGGCAATCAGCCCCAGCATTTT.

The chain uses TRBV7-8 and TRBJ2-1; D remains ambiguous. Trimming removed 3 bases at V and 7 bases at J, with 13 bases between. CDR1 and CDR2 (germline): SGHVS, FQNEAQ. The CDR3 sequence is 14 residues long. CDR3 DNA sequence: TGTGCCAGCAGCTTCGATCACCGGCGGAATGAGCAGTTCTTC. This translates into CASSFDHRRNEQFF.

The chain joins TRBV29-1 to TRBJ2-5, with 7 bases aligning to TRBD2. Germline lookup yields CDR1 SQVTM and CDR2 ANQGSEA. V lost 5 bases, J lost 2 bases, and 5 bases stayed unmatched. The CDR3 length is 13 residues. The CDR3 nucleotides read TGCAGCGTTCATGCGGGAGCGCAAGAGACCCAGTACTTC. It is translated as CSVHAGAQETQYF.

This rearrangement joins TRBV29-1 to TRBJ1-1; D remains ambiguous. Trimming cost V 3 bases and J 1 base, with 12 bases left between them. CDR3 length: 14 amino acids. The germline gives CDR1 SQVTM, CDR2 ANQGSEA. The CDR3 protein is CSVDPAAANTEAFF. In nucleotides, the CDR3 is TGCAGCGTTGACCCCGCGGCGGCGAACACTGAAGCTTTCTTT.

The DNA of the CDR3 is TGTGCCAGCAGTTTATCGGCTAGATACTACAATGAGCAGTTCTTC. Translating it yields CASSLSARYYNEQFF. The chain has TRBV27 and TRBJ2-1; D unresolved. CDR3 length equals 15 residues. Trimming pared 0 bases from V and 3 bases from J, leaving 9 bases between. CDR1 and CDR2 (germline): MNHEY, SMNVEV (reference sequence).

This clone came up a few times. The V gene is TRBV30, the J gene TRBJ1-5, with a possible D match to TRBD1 (6 bases). Trimming stripped 2 bases from V and 6 bases from J, with 8 bases between. This CDR3 spans 12 amino acids. Germline V gives CDR1 GTSNPN, CDR2 SVGIG (reference sequence). In nucleotides, the CDR3 is TGTGCCTGGAGTCGAGGGGGTCAGCCCCAGCATTTT. It encodes CAWSRGGQPQHF.

The rearrangement uses TRBV5-4 and TRBJ2-7, with TRBD1 identical over 8 bases. Trimming removed 0 bases from V and 5 bases from J; junction bases left unmatched: 7. The CDR3 sequence is 15 residues long. CDR1 and CDR2 from the germline V gene are SGHNT and YYREEE (reference sequence). This CDR3 reads CASSLDPDRANEQYF. The CDR3 DNA is TGTGCCAGCAGCTTGGACCCGGACAGGGCCAACGAGCAGTACTTC.

This clone was counted between two and nine times. This chain connects TRBV10-3 to TRBJ2-7, with 7 bases that match TRBD2. CDR1 is ENHRY, CDR2 SYGVKD, per germline. The CDR3 runs to 13 residues. J was trimmed by 3 bases and V by 2 bases; bases with no gene match: 1. The CDR3 DNA is TGTGCCATCAGTGAGGCTAGCGGCTACGAGCAGTACTTC. Its protein is CAISEASGYEQYF.

The chain's CDR3 is CASSSDYQETQYF. The CDR3 nucleotides are TGCGCCAGCAGCTCAGACTACCAAGAGACCCAGTACTTC. The chain has TRBV5-1 and TRBJ2-5, with D unresolved. The CDR3 loop spans 13 amino acids. Between the trimmed V and J ends, which lost 3 bases and 0 bases, there was a span of 6 bases. Germline loops: CDR1 SGHRS, CDR2 YFSETQ.

The J gene is TRBJ1-1, the V gene TRBV20-1, with 7 bases lining up with TRBD1. V dropped 7 bases and J dropped 5; count of bases not matched to a gene: 4. The CDR3 sequence is 11 residues long. Germline CDR1 DFQATT, CDR2 SNEGSKA (reference sequence). CDR3: CSVQGVTEAFF. CDR3 DNA sequence: TGCAGTGTCCAGGGGGTGACTGAAGCTTTCTTT.

The chain links TRBV18 to TRBJ1-1; D remains unclear. V shed 6 bases and J shed 3 bases, with 11 bases lying between them. This CDR3 has 13 residues. The germline CDR1 and CDR2 sequences are KGHSH and LQKENI. In DNA, the CDR3 is TGTGCCAGCTCCACCCGGAGGGACACTGAAGCTTTCTTT. Translated, it gives CASSTRRDTEAFF.

The CDR3 DNA follows: TGTGCCACCAGCAGAGATAAGGGAGCGGGGACAATTGCCTACGAGCAGTACTTC. Its translation: CATSRDKGAGTIAYEQYF. The V and J genes are TRBV15 and TRBJ2-7; possibly TRBD2 for D (7 bases). Germline CDR1 is LNHNV and CDR2 is YYDKDF (reference sequence). Trimming removed 0 bases at V and 2 bases at J, with 20 bases between. This CDR3 has 18 residues.

CDR3 in amino acids: CASSLSGTSGYEQYF. CDR3 nucleotides: TGTGCCAGCAGCTTGTCCGGGACTAGCGGCTACGAGCAGTACTTC. The chain links TRBV5-4 to TRBJ2-7, with 11 bases that match TRBD2. There are 15 residues in the CDR3. Germline V gives CDR1 SGHNT, CDR2 YYREEE (reference sequence). J was trimmed by 3 bases and V by 1 base; bases with no gene match: 3.

This chain uses TRBV9 with TRBJ2-5, with TRBD2 matching over 7 bases. Trimming took 4 bases from V and 5 from J; bases not matched to a gene: 8. This CDR3 contains 14 residues. From germline, CDR1 is SGDLS and CDR2 YYNGEE. This chain's CDR3 is CASSPRGEGETQYF. The DNA of the CDR3 is TGTGCCAGCAGCCCCAGAGGGGAGGGGGAGACCCAGTACTTC. Full variable domain (rest looked up from reference TRBV9 and TRBJ2-5): DSGVTQTPKHLITATGQRVTLRCSPRSGDLSVYWYQQSLDQGLQFLIQYYNGEERAKGNILERFSAQQFPDLHSELNLSSLELGDSALYFCASSPRGEGETQYFGPGTRLLVL.

This rearrangement joins TRBV18 to TRBJ2-7; no definite D call. Germline V lookup: CDR1 KGHSH, CDR2 LQKENI. V was pared by 2 bases and J by 2 bases, with 10 bases between. The CDR3 runs to 14 residues. The CDR3 DNA reads TGTGCCAGCTCACCATCCCCCGACACCTACGAGCAGTACTTC. It is translated as CASSPSPDTYEQYF.

This clone was seen a handful of times. The J gene is TRBJ2-7, the V gene TRBV29-1, with a possible D match to TRBD2 (5 bases). The ends were cut back, 3 bases at V and 2 bases at J, with 14 bases in the middle. The CDR3 sequence is 14 residues long. The germline V gene has CDR1 SQVTM and CDR2 ANQGSEA. DNA for the CDR3: TGCAGCGTTGAGGACTCAAAATTCCCCTACGAGCAGTACTTC. Translation: CSVEDSKFPYEQYF.

The chain carries TRBV7-2 and TRBJ2-7, with TRBD2 as a possible D gene (7 bases). CDR3 length: 14 amino acids. The V end lost 0 bases, the J end lost 4 bases, and 10 bases lay between the germline ends. Germline V lookup: CDR1 SGHTA, CDR2 FQGNSA. The CDR3 coding sequence is TGTGCCAGCAGCTTAGCGGGGGGGCTTTACGAGCAGTACTTC. It is translated as CASSLAGGLYEQYF.

The chain employs TRBV11-2 and TRBJ2-3; D is unclear. V was trimmed by 1 base and J by 1 base, leaving 9 bases between them. The germline CDR1 and CDR2 sequences are SGHAT and FQNNGV. This CDR3 is 15 amino acids long. The CDR3 is CASSLGPFRTDTQYF. Here the CDR3 DNA reads TGTGCCAGCAGCTTAGGTCCCTTCCGCACAGATACGCAGTATTTT.

This clone was observed a few times. The chain has TRBV18 and TRBJ2-5; D perhaps matches TRBD2 (6 bases). This CDR3 has 15 amino acids. The V gene's germline CDR1 is KGHSH and CDR2 LQKENI. V dropped 2 bases and J dropped 2 bases, with 12 bases sitting between them. CDR3 amino acids: CASSPSAGRQETQYF. DNA of the CDR3: TGTGCCAGCTCACCATCCGCAGGGAGGCAAGAGACCCAGTACTTC.

This clone was detected only a few times. The genes are TRBV30 and TRBJ1-5; 9 bases map to TRBD1. J was trimmed by 7 bases and V by 4 bases; bases with no gene match: 5. The germline gives CDR1 GTSNPN, CDR2 SVGIG (reference sequence). The CDR3 runs 13 residues. The CDR3 reads CAWNRGLEQPQHF. DNA of the CDR3: TGTGCCTGGAACAGGGGGCTCGAACAGCCCCAGCATTTT.

The chain uses TRBV5-1 and TRBJ1-2, with TRBD1 matching over 10 bases. This CDR3 is built from 14 residues. With 5 bases clipped from V and 7 bases from J, the junction kept 8 bases outside the gene matches. From germline, CDR1 is SGHRS and CDR2 YFSETQ. The CDR3 region has the DNA TGCGCCAGCAGTCAAGGGGACAGGGGAAGTGGCTACACCTTC. Amino acids: CASSQGDRGSGYTF.